The rows below give T cell receptor beta chains drawn from one sample of a study of glioma-infiltrating T cells after dendritic cell vaccination. Assay used: immunoSEQ multiplex PCR; TCRdb lists only in-frame clones, some missing. Among 65,000 to 90,000 clones listed, roughly 82% were seen once. The specimen was blood, collected before dendritic cell vaccination. The origin of the receptors is a human donor with glioblastoma. Each CDR3 is given with its conserved first and last residue. A D gene is named only where the DNA matches it firmly. Expanded clones are given a class, and other clones once, few, many or no size at all.

d_gene: TRBD1; abundance: NA; j_gene: TRBJ2-2; v_gene: TRBV5-1; CDR3aa: CASSPSTGAGELFF; CDR3nt: TGCGCCAGCAGCCCCTCGACAGGGGCCGGGGAGCTGTTTTTT
d_gene: TRBD1; abundance: NA; j_gene: TRBJ2-5; v_gene: TRBV12-5; CDR3aa: CASGARGLMETQYF; CDR3nt: TGTGCTAGTGGTGCAAGGGGGCTGATGGAGACCCAGTACTTC
d_gene: NA; abundance: NA; j_gene: TRBJ1-3; v_gene: TRBV2; CDR3aa: CANSTGSGNTIYF; CDR3nt: TGTGCCAATTCGACAGGCTCTGGAAACACCATATATTTT
d_gene: TRBD2; abundance: NA; j_gene: TRBJ2-1; v_gene: TRBV11-2; CDR3aa: CASRVAGGPWEQFF; CDR3nt: TGTGCCAGCAGAGTTGCGGGAGGGCCCTGGGAGCAGTTCTTC
d_gene: TRBD2; abundance: NA; j_gene: TRBJ2-1; v_gene: TRBV19; CDR3aa: CASSISGGSYNEQFF; CDR3nt: TGTGCCAGTAGTATTAGCGGGGGGTCCTACAATGAGCAGTTCTTC
d_gene: NA; abundance: NA; j_gene: TRBJ1-1; v_gene: TRBV19; CDR3aa: CASSPTVNTEAFF; CDR3nt: TGTGCCAGTAGCCCGACAGTGAACACTGAAGCTTTCTTT
d_gene: NA; abundance: once; j_gene: TRBJ2-3; v_gene: TRBV6-5; CDR3aa: CASSYQGTNVDTQYF; CDR3nt: TGTGCCAGCAGTTATCAGGGGACTAATGTCGATACGCAGTATTTT
d_gene: NA; abundance: NA; j_gene: TRBJ1-4; v_gene: TRBV19; CDR3aa: CASSIDFGAGKLFF; CDR3nt: TGTGCCAGTAGTATAGATTTCGGTGCGGGAAAACTGTTTTTT
d_gene: TRBD1; abundance: NA; j_gene: TRBJ1-2; v_gene: TRBV27; CDR3aa: CASSLQGGYGYTF; CDR3nt: TGTGCCAGCAGCCTCCAGGGGGGATATGGCTACACCTTC
d_gene: NA; abundance: NA; j_gene: TRBJ1-1; v_gene: TRBV30; CDR3aa: CAWSLGTEAFF; CDR3nt: TGTGCCTGGAGTCTAGGCACTGAAGCTTTCTTT
d_gene: TRBD2; abundance: NA; j_gene: TRBJ2-2; v_gene: TRBV7-2; CDR3aa: CASSPPGLAGYTGELFF; CDR3nt: TGTGCCAGCAGCCCACCCGGACTAGCGGGTTACACCGGGGAGCTGTTTTTT
d_gene: TRBD1; abundance: NA; j_gene: TRBJ2-5; v_gene: TRBV12-5; CDR3aa: CASGSSAGTGLQETQYF; CDR3nt: TGTGCTAGTGGTTCGTCTGCGGGGACAGGGTTACAAGAGACCCAGTACTTC
d_gene: NA; abundance: NA; j_gene: TRBJ2-2; v_gene: TRBV19; CDR3aa: CASSTQAGELFF; CDR3nt: TGTGCCAGTAGTACCCAGGCCGGGGAGCTGTTTTTT
d_gene: TRBD1; abundance: few; j_gene: TRBJ1-3; v_gene: TRBV27; CDR3aa: CASSRTGGGNTIYF; CDR3nt: TGTGCCAGCAGCCGGACAGGGGGTGGAAACACCATATATTTT
d_gene: TRBD2; abundance: NA; j_gene: TRBJ2-5; v_gene: TRBV5-1; CDR3aa: CASSPGTSGETQYF; CDR3nt: TGCGCCAGCAGCCCCGGGACTAGCGGAGAGACCCAGTACTTC
d_gene: TRBD1; abundance: NA; j_gene: TRBJ1-5; v_gene: TRBV4-1; CDR3aa: CASSHVPGQAVNQPQHF; CDR3nt: TGCGCCAGCAGCCACGTTCCGGGACAGGCGGTTAATCAGCCCCAGCATTTT
d_gene: NA; abundance: few; j_gene: TRBJ2-2; v_gene: TRBV5-4; CDR3aa: CASSWLSVNTGELFF; CDR3nt: TGTGCCAGCAGCTGGTTATCGGTTAACACCGGGGAGCTGTTTTTT